The present T cell receptor (beta chain) was sequenced within a study of a mutant IDH1 vaccine in newly diagnosed glioma. Across the study: Radiotherapy alone preceded vaccination by 4-6 weeks; alternatively, vaccination started with temozolomide cycles. Among treated patients, roughly 62% were male and roughly 38% female, and mean age was 40.4 years.

The repertoire was sequenced with immunoSEQ multiplex PCR; TCRdb's copy has only in-frame clones and lacks some. The sample shows more than 35,000 clones, roughly 70% of them seen only once. The CDR3 contains 14 residues. J lost 7 bases, V lost 10 bases, and 13 bases had no gene match. Per the germline V gene, CDR1 is LNHDA and CDR2 is SQIVND (reference sequence). Time point defined: week 47, end of study. Vaccination comprised doses that each held 300 ug of mutant IDH1 20-mer peptide, plus topical imiquimod. In regard to this clone: The antigen remains undetermined.

This clonotype was obtained from a man aged 35 to 55 with glioma. The sample was PBMCs, taken from a glioma patient whose treatment included an IDH1 peptide vaccine. This chain connects TRBV19 to TRBJ2-1; 7 bases are shared with TRBD2. CDR3 amino acids: CATRGLAGVNEQFF. Written as DNA, the CDR3 is TGTGCCACCAGAGGGCTGGCGGGAGTTAATGAGCAGTTCTTC.